The next 28 T cell receptor beta chains were all read from a single sample in a study of T cell responses to AZD1222 COVID-19 vaccine. The assay was immunoSEQ multiplex PCR, and TCRdb's table has in-frame clones only and misses some. The sample shows over 85,000 clones, around 82% of them seen only once. Sequencing used peripheral blood, obtained on day 0 of AZD1222 vaccination. These receptors came from an adult in good health.

The genes are TRBV6-2 or TRBV6-3 and TRBJ2-3; 12 bases are shared with TRBD2. Germline CDR1 reads MNHEY; CDR2 reads SVGEGT. The CDR3 contains 16 residues. V gave up 2 bases and J gave up 10 bases; unmatched junction bases: 10. CDR3 protein: CASSYPLAGGDQAQYF. The DNA for the CDR3 is TGTGCCAGCAGTTACCCACTAGCGGGGGGCGACCAAGCGCAGTATTTT.

This clone was found a few times. The genes are TRBV20-1 and TRBJ1-2, with D unresolved. The CDR3 is 13 amino acids. From germline, CDR1 is DFQATT and CDR2 SNEGSKA (reference sequence). V was pared by 3 bases and J by 7 bases, with 15 bases between. The CDR3 is CSASKFDGSGYTF. In nucleotides, the CDR3 is TGCAGTGCTAGTAAGTTTGACGGGTCTGGCTACACCTTC.

V gene TRBV7-3 combines with J gene TRBJ2-7; maybe TRBD1 (5 bases). CDR3 size: 12 residues. Germline CDR1 and CDR2: SGHTA and FQGTGA. With 5 bases removed from V and 7 bases from J, the gap between germline ends came to 12 bases. The CDR3 sequence: CASSPGYGEQYF. DNA for the CDR3: TGTGCCAGCAGCCCAGGGTACGGGGAGCAGTACTTC.

Note on this clone: The identical CDR3 is also encoded by other nucleotide sequences in the sample. The rearrangement links TRBV9 to TRBJ1-3; D ambiguous. V was shortened by 0 bases and J by 8 bases, with 9 bases between the two germline ends. There are 13 residues in the CDR3. Germline assignment: CDR1 SGDLS and CDR2 YYNGEE. In DNA, the CDR3 is TGTGCCAGCAGCGTAGGAGGAGGCGACACCATATATTTT. Translated: CASSVGGGDTIYF.

On this clone: This CDR3 is also generated by other DNA sequences in the sample. The chain links TRBV3-1 (or the pseudogene TRBV3-2) to TRBJ1-1; D is uncertain. V was trimmed by 1 base and J by 5 bases, leaving 8 bases between them. The CDR3 spans 13 residues. Per the germline V gene, CDR1 is LGHDT and CDR2 is YNNKEL (reference sequence). The CDR3: CASSQAQGTEAFF. DNA for the CDR3: TGTGCCAGCAGCCAAGCGCAAGGAACTGAAGCTTTCTTT.

This chain uses TRBV3-1 (or the pseudogene TRBV3-2) with TRBJ2-1; D is undetermined. Germline loops: CDR1 LGHDT, CDR2 YNNKEL (reference sequence). With 0 bases removed from V and 0 bases from J, the gap between germline ends came to 9 bases. The CDR3 has 16 amino acids. Written as DNA, the CDR3 is TGTGCCAGCAGCCAAGATGCGGCGAGCTCCTACAATGAGCAGTTCTTC. Its translation is CASSQDAASSYNEQFF.

CDR3 bases: TGTGCCATCAGTGGACAGGAGAACACTGAAGCTTTCTTT. Translating it yields CAISGQENTEAFF. The V call is TRBV10-3, the J call TRBJ1-1; D is perhaps TRBD1 (6 bases). CDR1 and CDR2 (germline): ENHRY, SYGVKD. V lost 4 bases and J 1 base, leaving 7 bases between the germline ends. The CDR3 extends over 13 amino acids.

The chain employs TRBV7-9 and TRBJ2-7; 7 nucleotides match TRBD2. From germline, CDR1 is SEHNR and CDR2 FQNEAQ (reference sequence). V was pared by 3 bases and J by 4 bases, with 3 bases of the junction left unmatched. The CDR3 has 13 residues. CDR3 coding DNA: TGTGCCAGCAGCTTGGGGGGGAAGTACGAGCAGTACGTC. It encodes CASSLGGKYEQYV.

This sequence joins TRBV3-1 (or the pseudogene TRBV3-2) and TRBJ1-5; D ambiguous. This CDR3 has 12 residues. V gave up 5 bases and J gave up 0 bases, with 2 bases separating them. Germline V gives CDR1 LGHDT, CDR2 YNNKEL (reference sequence). The CDR3 nucleotides are TGTGCCAGCAGCTATAGCAATCAGCCCCAGCATTTT. As protein: CASSYSNQPQHF.

The chain couples TRBV4-2 to TRBJ1-5; no clear D. CDR1 is LGHNA, CDR2 YNFKEQ, per germline. This CDR3 contains 13 residues. Trimming stripped 0 bases from V and 6 bases from J, with 6 bases between. CDR3 sequence reads: CASSQEPGQPQHF. CDR3 in DNA: TGTGCCAGCAGCCAAGAGCCGGGTCAGCCCCAGCATTTT.

V is TRBV24-1 and J is TRBJ1-2; D perhaps matches TRBD1 (5 bases). The CDR3 has 16 amino acids. V lost 5 bases and J 2 bases, leaving 17 bases between the germline ends. Germline CDR1 KGHDR, CDR2 SFDVKD. The CDR3 DNA follows: TGTGCCACCAGTGCCCGCGCCGGGACTGGAAACTATGGCTACACCTTC. This encodes CATSARAGTGNYGYTF.

The table lists this clone with a few counts. The chain has TRBV4-3 and TRBJ1-6; 8 bases are shared with TRBD1. Germline assignment: CDR1 LGHNA and CDR2 YSLEER. J gave up 9 bases and V 0 bases, and 7 bases lay outside the gene matches. The CDR3 loop spans 16 amino acids. CDR3 in DNA: TGCGCCAGCAGCCAAGACCAGGGGGCGTTTGTTTCACCCCTCCACTTT. Translated, it gives CASSQDQGAFVSPLHF.

The CDR3 region is CASIPVGLAGAPQYF. The CDR3 DNA reads TGTGCCAGCATCCCAGTAGGGCTAGCGGGAGCGCCGCAGTACTTC. V is TRBV6-2 or TRBV6-3 and J is TRBJ2-7; 10 bases are shared with TRBD2. J was trimmed by 9 bases and V by 7 bases; bases with no gene match: 15. Looked up from germline, CDR1 is MNHEY and CDR2 is SVGEGT. The CDR3 totals 15 residues.

The V and J genes are TRBV11-2 and TRBJ2-7, with D perhaps matching TRBD1 (6 bases). Germline V gene data show CDR1 as SGHAT and CDR2 as FQNNGV. The CDR3 is made up of 12 amino acids. V was shortened by 6 bases and J by 5 bases, with 11 bases between the two germline ends. CDR3 residues: CASSHTGNEQYF. The CDR3 region has the DNA TGTGCCAGCAGTCATACAGGGAACGAGCAGTACTTC.

This clone was picked up one time. Written as DNA, the CDR3 is TGCACCAGCAGCCGCTCCCGAGGGCTCTCGGATCAGCCCCAGCATTTT. It specifies CTSSRSRGLSDQPQHF. The chain combines TRBV1 with TRBJ1-5. TRBV1 is a pseudogene. CDR3 length equals 16 residues.

This clone occurred once. The chain couples TRBV5-6 to TRBJ2-5; the match to TRBD2 covers 9 bases. This CDR3 is built from 14 residues. Germline trimming cut 3 bases from V and 6 bases from J; bases unmatched to any gene: 6. CDR1 is SGHDT and CDR2 is YYEEEE in the germline V gene. Written as DNA, the CDR3 is TGTGCCAGCAGCTCCGGGACTAGCATTAAGACCCAGTACTTC. Translation: CASSSGTSIKTQYF. Filled out from reference TRBV5-6 and TRBJ2-5, the complete variable domain reads DAGVTQSPTHLIKTRGQQVTLRCSPKSGHDTVSWYQQALGQGPQFIFQYYEEEERQRGNFPDRFSGHQFPNYSSELNVNALLLGDSALYLCASSSGTSIKTQYFGPGTRLLVL.

J is TRBJ2-1 and V is TRBV9, with D hard to call. Germline-derived CDR1 and CDR2 are SGDLS and YYNGEE. The CDR3 length is 13 residues. V gave up 0 bases and J gave up 5 bases, with 6 bases separating them. For the CDR3, the DNA is TGTGCCAGCAGCGTAGACTACGACAATGAGCAGTTCTTC. Translation gives CASSVDYDNEQFF.

Only one count was recorded for this clone. The rearrangement joins TRBV27 to TRBJ2-7, with 9 bases fitting TRBD2. Trimming cost V 6 bases and J 4 bases; bases outside gene matches: 10. Germline lookup yields CDR1 MNHEY and CDR2 SMNVEV (reference sequence). CDR3 length: 15 amino acids. CDR3 coding DNA: TGTGCCAGCAGCTATAAGCGGGAGGTGCCATACGAGCAGTACTTC. It translates to CASSYKREVPYEQYF.

This chain connects TRBV6-5 to TRBJ1-2; tentatively, D is TRBD1 (5 bases). The CDR3 runs to 14 residues. V was cut by 5 bases and J by 4 bases, with 14 bases left in between. Germline V gives CDR1 MNHEY, CDR2 SVGAGI. The DNA of the CDR3 is TGTGCCAGCAGTAAGGGACGGAATTCCTATGGCTACACCTTC. Translation gives CASSKGRNSYGYTF.

The chain links TRBV5-1 to TRBJ1-1; D possibly corresponds to TRBD1 (5 bases). This CDR3 comprises 13 residues. Germline CDR1 is SGHRS and CDR2 is YFSETQ. V was clipped by 0 bases and J by 8 bases, with 11 bases between them. CDR3 loop: CASSLAWGIEAFF. In DNA, the CDR3 is TGCGCCAGCAGCTTGGCCTGGGGGATAGAAGCTTTCTTT. The variable domain in full, completed from reference TRBV5-1 and TRBJ1-1, reads KAGVTQTPRYLIKTRGQQVTLSCSPISGHRSVSWYQQTPGQGLQFLFEYFSETQRNKGNFPGRFSGRQFSNSRSEMNVSTLELGDSALYLCASSLAWGIEAFFGQGTRLTVV.

The chain carries TRBV19 and TRBJ2-3; D is uncertain. Germline V lookup: CDR1 LNHDA, CDR2 SQIVND (reference sequence). V was cut by 7 bases and J by 0 bases, with 8 bases left in between. The CDR3 length is 13 residues. The CDR3, as DNA: TGTGCCAGTACATCAGCTAGCACAGATACGCAGTATTTT. This encodes CASTSASTDTQYF.

J is TRBJ2-2 and V is TRBV4-1; TRBD2 is a possible D gene (6 bases). The germline V gene encodes CDR1 MGHRA and CDR2 YSYEKL. The length of the CDR3 is 16 residues. V lost 0 bases to trimming and J lost 5 bases, with 13 bases between them. In DNA, the CDR3 is TGCGCCAGCAGCCAAGAGCCTCTGACTAGTACCGGGGAGCTGTTTTTT. Protein sequence: CASSQEPLTSTGELFF.

This chain uses TRBV3-1 (or the pseudogene TRBV3-2) with TRBJ2-2, with D perhaps matching TRBD1 (6 bases). The length of the CDR3 is 18 residues. The V end was cut by 4 bases, the J end by 0 bases, with 18 bases between. The germline gives CDR1 LGHDT, CDR2 YNNKEL (reference sequence). CDR3 region: CASSPRTPGATNTGELFF. The CDR3 DNA sequence: TGTGCCAGCAGCCCCCGAACCCCAGGGGCTACGAACACCGGGGAGCTGTTTTTT.

This chain joins TRBV6-5 and TRBJ1-2; possibly TRBD1 for D (5 bases). This CDR3 contains 14 residues. Germline V gene data show CDR1 as MNHEY and CDR2 as SVGAGI. Trimming took 0 bases from V and 8 from J, leaving 13 bases between them. In DNA, the CDR3 is TGTGCCAGCAGTTACTCGGGCAGGGAAGGGGGCTACACCTTC. Translating it yields CASSYSGREGGYTF.

This clone was seen more than once but under ten times. The J gene is TRBJ1-3, the V gene TRBV9; unclear D gene. Germline V gene sequence: CDR1 SGDLS, CDR2 YYNGEE. The CDR3 is 16 residues long. Trimming removed 0 bases at V and 0 bases at J, with 10 bases between. The CDR3 DNA is TGTGCCAGCAGCGTAGCAAACCTGGACTCTGGAAACACCATATATTTT. It encodes CASSVANLDSGNTIYF.

The J gene is TRBJ1-1, the V gene TRBV5-1; no firm D call. The V and J ends lost 0 bases and 4 bases respectively, with 7 bases between them. The CDR3 totals 13 residues. From germline, CDR1 is SGHRS and CDR2 YFSETQ. CDR3 DNA sequence: TGCGCCAGCAGCTTGGACGATTCCACTGAAGCTTTCTTT. Protein sequence: CASSLDDSTEAFF.

The chain has TRBV7-3 and TRBJ2-7; D gene uncertain. There are 14 residues in the CDR3. Germline V CDR1 and CDR2: SGHTA, FQGTGA. Trimming stripped 5 bases from V and 6 bases from J, with 17 bases between. This chain's CDR3 is CASSPSGRGAEQYF. CDR3 coding DNA: TGTGCCAGCAGCCCCTCCGGCAGAGGAGCCGAGCAGTACTTC.

J is TRBJ2-7 and V is TRBV11-1, with D maybe TRBD1 (6 bases). The CDR3 has 13 residues. Looked up from germline, CDR1 is SGHAT and CDR2 is FQDESV (reference sequence). V gave up 6 bases and J gave up 4 bases, with 13 bases separating them. The CDR3 reads CASSRTDRYEQYF. The CDR3, as DNA: TGTGCCAGCAGTCGCACAGACAGGTACGAGCAGTACTTC.